One sample yielded the 9 T cell receptor beta chains listed below, sequenced in a study of beta chain features in type 1 diabetes. The authors reverse transcribed all of the isolated RNA, so sequencing captured expressed TCRB transcripts. Method: immunoSEQ multiplex PCR; TCRdb's copy keeps in-frame clones and lacks some. The sample contains more than 350,000 clones, roughly 10% of which appear only once. The sequenced sample consisted of naive CD4+ T cells from blood. These receptor sequences come from a woman aged 18 to 35 in good health.

This clone was picked up a small number of times. The V call is TRBV4-2, the J call TRBJ2-7, with 10 bases fitting TRBD1. The germline V gene encodes CDR1 LGHNA and CDR2 YNFKEQ. The junction had 14 bases not matched to a gene; V was cut back by 0 bases and J by 3 bases. This CDR3 region has 19 residues. CDR3: CASSQDSWFLGTGVYEQYF. CDR3 sequence (DNA): TGTGCCAGCAGCCAAGATTCTTGGTTTCTCGGGACAGGGGTCTACGAGCAGTACTTC.

This clone was seen a few times. The genes are TRBV7-9 and TRBJ2-3; 7 bases match TRBD1. From germline, CDR1 is SEHNR and CDR2 FQNEAQ (reference sequence). With V trimmed by 2 bases and J by 4 bases, 9 bases remained unmatched. This CDR3 has 16 residues. Written as DNA, the CDR3 is TGTGCCAGCAGCTTAAGGGGGCCCCGTGGTGCAGATACGCAGTATTTT. It translates to CASSLRGPRGADTQYF.

The rearrangement joins TRBV15 to TRBJ2-5; weak D call: TRBD1 (6 bases). The V end lost 5 bases, the J end lost 7 bases, and 20 bases lay between the germline ends. Germline values: CDR1 LNHNV, CDR2 YYDKDF (reference sequence). The CDR3 runs to 15 residues. The CDR3 DNA reads as TGTGCCACCAGCGAGAGTCGACAGGACAAGAGGACCCAGTACTTC. Translation gives CATSESRQDKRTQYF.

This chain links TRBV29-1 with TRBJ2-5; the D call may be TRBD1 or TRBD2 (5 bases each). The V gene lost 3 bases and the J gene lost 5 bases, with 19 bases spanning the gap. CDR1 and CDR2 from the germline V gene are SQVTM and ANQGSEA. This CDR3 has 15 residues. CDR3 nucleotide sequence: TGCAGCGTTGATCCCGGGGACGGCACGTGTGAGACCCAGTACTTC. Translation gives CSVDPGDGTCETQYF.

The chain has TRBV30 and TRBJ1-3, with D unclear. V gave up 0 bases and J gave up 10 bases, with 13 bases separating them. Germline CDR1 GTSNPN, CDR2 SVGIG (reference sequence). The CDR3 length is 13 residues. The CDR3 region is CAWSVGKRRTIYF. CDR3 coding DNA: TGTGCCTGGAGTGTAGGAAAAAGGAGAACCATATATTTT. Combining the CDR3 with reference TRBV30 and TRBJ1-3 gives the whole variable domain SQTIHQWPATLVQPVGSPLSLECTVEGTSNPNLYWYRQAAGRGLQLLFYSVGIGQISSEVPQNLSASRPQDRQFILSSKKLLLSDSGFYLCAWSVGKRRTIYFGEGSWLTVV.

This clone has a handful of counts. The junction differs from germline at one of its ends, possibly a read error. V is TRBV2 and J is TRBJ2-1; D uncertain. This CDR3 comprises 16 residues. Germline loops: CDR1 SNHLY, CDR2 FYNNEI. The DNA for the CDR3 is TGTGGCAGCTCGGCCCTTAGGGCGAGCTCCTACAATGAGCAGTTCTTC. Encoded protein: CGSSALRASSYNEQFF.

This clone was counted once. The gene calls are TRBV7-2 and TRBJ1-2, with TRBD1 matching 10 bases. The CDR3 totals 16 residues. The V gene's germline CDR1 is SGHTA and CDR2 FQGNSA. J lost 5 bases, V lost 5 bases, and 11 bases had no gene match. In nucleotides, the CDR3 is TGTGCCAGCAGCCCACGACCGGGACAGGGGCTTTATGGCTACACCTTC. Its protein is CASSPRPGQGLYGYTF.

This sequence joins TRBV2 and TRBJ2-5; tentatively, D is TRBD1 or TRBD2 (6 bases each). The CDR3 runs 14 residues. V was clipped by 5 bases and J by 4 bases, with 14 bases between them. Germline lookup yields CDR1 SNHLY and CDR2 FYNNEI. Here the CDR3 DNA reads TGTGCCAGCAGTCAGAGGGGGGCAGGAGAGACCCAGTACTTC. Translated: CASSQRGAGETQYF.

This clone has only a few counts. The CDR3 coding sequence is TGTGCCAGCAGTTTACAGGGACCCCCCGACGAGCAGTACTTC. As protein: CASSLQGPPDEQYF. This chain links TRBV27 with TRBJ2-7; either TRBD1 or TRBD2 may supply D (5 bases each). CDR3 length equals 14 residues. Germline loops: CDR1 MNHEY, CDR2 SMNVEV (reference sequence). V lost 2 bases, J lost 5 bases, and 13 bases lay in between.